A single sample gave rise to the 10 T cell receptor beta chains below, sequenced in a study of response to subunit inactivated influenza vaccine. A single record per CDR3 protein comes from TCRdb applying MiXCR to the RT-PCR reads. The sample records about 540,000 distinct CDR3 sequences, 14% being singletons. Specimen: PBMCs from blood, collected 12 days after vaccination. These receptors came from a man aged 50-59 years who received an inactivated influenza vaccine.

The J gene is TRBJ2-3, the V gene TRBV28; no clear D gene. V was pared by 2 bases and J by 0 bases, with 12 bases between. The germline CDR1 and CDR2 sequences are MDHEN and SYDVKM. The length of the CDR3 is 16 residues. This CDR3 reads CASSLGLLESTDTQYF. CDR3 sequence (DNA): TGTGCCAGCAGTTTAGGTTTGTTGGAGAGCACAGATACGCAGTATTTT.

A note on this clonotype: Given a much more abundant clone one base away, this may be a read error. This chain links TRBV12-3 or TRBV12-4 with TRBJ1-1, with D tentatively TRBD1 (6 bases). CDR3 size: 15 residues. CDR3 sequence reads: CASSLGAGANTEVFF. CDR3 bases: TGTGCCAGCAGCCTGGGGGCCGGGGCAAACACTGAAGTTTTCTTT.

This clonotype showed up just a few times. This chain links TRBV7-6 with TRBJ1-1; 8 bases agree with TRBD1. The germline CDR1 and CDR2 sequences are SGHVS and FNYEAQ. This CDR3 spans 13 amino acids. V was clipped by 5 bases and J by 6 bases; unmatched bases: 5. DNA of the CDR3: TGTGCCAGCAGCACCAGGGGGCTGGCTGAAGCTTTCTTT. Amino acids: CASSTRGLAEAFF.

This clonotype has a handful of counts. The CDR3 nucleotides are TGCAGTGCTAGAGGGGCAAGATGGTTCCCTTTCTTT. Translated: CSARGARWFPFF. V usage is TRBV20-1 and J usage is TRBJ1-1; D ambiguous. Looked up from germline, CDR1 is DFQATT and CDR2 is SNEGSKA (reference sequence). V was trimmed by 1 base and J by 12 bases, leaving 15 bases between them. The CDR3 runs 12 residues.

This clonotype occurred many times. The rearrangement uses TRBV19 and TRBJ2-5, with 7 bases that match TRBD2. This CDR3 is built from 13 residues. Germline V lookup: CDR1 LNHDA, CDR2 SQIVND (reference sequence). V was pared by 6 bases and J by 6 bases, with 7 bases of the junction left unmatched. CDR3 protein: CASSPTSSQTQYF. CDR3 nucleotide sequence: TGTGCCAGTAGCCCGACTAGCTCGCAGACCCAGTACTTC.

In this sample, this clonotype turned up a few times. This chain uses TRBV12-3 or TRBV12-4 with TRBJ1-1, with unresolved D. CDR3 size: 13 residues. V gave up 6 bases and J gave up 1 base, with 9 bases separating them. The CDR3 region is CASSRLQNTEAFF. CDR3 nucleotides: TGTGCCAGCAGCAGACTCCAGAACACTGAAGCTTTCTTT.

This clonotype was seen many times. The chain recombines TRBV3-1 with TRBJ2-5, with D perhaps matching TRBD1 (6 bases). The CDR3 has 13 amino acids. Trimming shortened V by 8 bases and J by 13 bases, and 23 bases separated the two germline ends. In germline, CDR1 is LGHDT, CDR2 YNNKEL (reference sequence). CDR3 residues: CASDLPGTSFRYF. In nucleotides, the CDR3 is TGTGCCAGCGATCTGCCAGGGACATCCTTCCGGTACTTC.

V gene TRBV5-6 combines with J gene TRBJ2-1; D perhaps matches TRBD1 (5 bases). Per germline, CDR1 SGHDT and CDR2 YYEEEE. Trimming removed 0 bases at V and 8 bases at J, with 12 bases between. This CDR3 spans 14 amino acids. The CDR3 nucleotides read TGTGCCAGCAGCTTGGTCCAGGGTCGGGATGAGCAGTTCTTC. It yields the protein CASSLVQGRDEQFF.

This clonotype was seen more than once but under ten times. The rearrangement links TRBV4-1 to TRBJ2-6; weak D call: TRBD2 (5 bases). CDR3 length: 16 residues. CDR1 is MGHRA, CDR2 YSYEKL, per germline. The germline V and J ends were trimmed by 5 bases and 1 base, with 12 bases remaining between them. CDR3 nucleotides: TGCGCCAGCAGCTCCCGGGGAACATCTGGGGCCAACGTCCTGACTTTC. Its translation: CASSSRGTSGANVLTF.

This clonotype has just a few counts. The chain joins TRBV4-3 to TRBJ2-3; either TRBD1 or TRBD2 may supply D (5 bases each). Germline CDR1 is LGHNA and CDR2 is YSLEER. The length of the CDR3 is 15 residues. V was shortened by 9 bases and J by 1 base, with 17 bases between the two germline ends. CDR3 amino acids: CASRDLRDGTDTQYF. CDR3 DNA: TGCGCCAGTAGGGACCTCCGGGACGGCACAGATACGCAGTATTTT.